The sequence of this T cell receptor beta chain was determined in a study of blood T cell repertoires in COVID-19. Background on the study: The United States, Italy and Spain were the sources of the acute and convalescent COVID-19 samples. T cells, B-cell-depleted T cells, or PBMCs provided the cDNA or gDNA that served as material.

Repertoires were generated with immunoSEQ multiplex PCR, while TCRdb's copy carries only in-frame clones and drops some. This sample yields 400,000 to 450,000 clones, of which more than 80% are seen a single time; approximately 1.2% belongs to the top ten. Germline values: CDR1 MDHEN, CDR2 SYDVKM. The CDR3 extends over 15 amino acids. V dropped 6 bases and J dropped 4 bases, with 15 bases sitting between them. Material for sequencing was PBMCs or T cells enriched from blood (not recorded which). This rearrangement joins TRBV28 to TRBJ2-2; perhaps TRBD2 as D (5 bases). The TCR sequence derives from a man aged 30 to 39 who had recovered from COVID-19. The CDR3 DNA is TGTGCCAGCAGCCCCCGGGGAAGGGCCACCGGGGAGCTGTTTTTT. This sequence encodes CASSPRGRATGELFF.